This is a list of T cell receptor beta chains from one sample in a study of blood T cell repertoires in COVID-19. Clones were sequenced by immunoSEQ multiplex PCR, and TCRdb holds only the in-frame ones, with some missing. The data contain 250,000 to 300,000 clones, roughly 93% of them singletons. Sequencing was performed on PBMCs or T cells enriched from blood (not recorded which). These TCRs come from a woman aged 40 to 50 with acute COVID-19. The CDR3 runs from the conserved cysteine through the conserved F or W. Each record gives: J gene, V gene, CDR3 length, CDR3 protein.

TRBJ1-2,TRBV7-2,15,CASSLGNRWDYGYTF
TRBJ2-3,TRBV2,15,CASSRDRAGTDTQYF
TRBJ2-3,TRBV24-1,13,CATSDFWADTQYF
TRBJ1-4,TRBV7-9,15,CASSFRNRVGEKLFF
TRBJ1-2,TRBV12-3/TRBV12-4,13,CASSRTGGWGYTF
TRBJ1-2,TRBV2,13,CASSEVINYGYTF
TRBJ1-2,TRBV5-5,13,CASSFDRAGGYTF
TRBJ1-1,TRBV7-9,13,CASSPPVNTEAFF
TRBJ2-2,TRBV6-5,14,CASSRGGNTGELFF
TRBJ2-1,TRBV6-4,15,CASSETAGGVHEQFF
TRBJ1-1,TRBV24-1,15,CATSEPLTGNTEAFF
TRBJ2-1,TRBV12-2,15,CASRLADLTSDEQFF
TRBJ1-4,TRBV28,14,CASSLGTGTEKLFF
TRBJ1-5,TRBV30,15,CAWSVGTSSNQPQHF
TRBJ2-4,TRBV18,17,CASSPPGSQTGKNIQYF
TRBJ2-2,TRBV21-1,11,CATRRPGELFF
TRBJ2-7,TRBV5-4,15,CASSLGGLAGYEQYF
TRBJ1-5,TRBV28,16,CASSGVGVAGDQPQHF
TRBJ2-1,TRBV3-1/TRBV3-2,15,CASSHGGKAYNEQFF
TRBJ1-5,TRBV28,15,CASSSPSYSNQPQHF
TRBJ1-2,TRBV2,17,CASSTGQGANTNYGYTF
TRBJ1-3,TRBV4-1,16,CASSRGGGDSGNTIYF
TRBJ1-4,TRBV7-9,15,CASSTGQLTNEKLFF
TRBJ1-4,TRBV7-9,14,CASRTGTGVEKLFF
TRBJ2-3,TRBV19,15,CASSTRGLNTDTQYF
TRBJ2-5,TRBV12-3/TRBV12-4,13,CASSFRHKETQYF
TRBJ2-1,TRBV10-3,14,CAISPGTGGYEQFF
TRBJ2-5,TRBV7-9,12,CASSRNRETQYF
TRBJ1-1,TRBV14,16,CATLSQGGRGASEAFF
TRBJ1-2,TRBV20-1,14,CSANDRGSFYGYTF
TRBJ2-7,TRBV7-9,12,CASSLGASGQYF
TRBJ1-2,TRBV7-9,16,CASSLGTGGANYGYTF
TRBJ2-7,TRBV7-2,13,CASSLSSPYEQYF
TRBJ2-2,TRBV5-3,17,CARSLEIGWLNTGELFF
TRBJ2-2,TRBV21-1,14,CANTGTGNTGELFF
TRBJ1-1,TRBV14,14,CASSPLGRGTEAFF
TRBJ1-4,TRBV2,14,CASKYFGGNEKLFF
TRBJ1-6,TRBV3-1/TRBV3-2,15,CASSQFDSESSPLHF
TRBJ2-7,TRBV7-2,13,CASSGNRVSEQYF
TRBJ1-1,TRBV19,15,CASRTRQGFHTEAFF
TRBJ2-7,TRBV2,14,CASRLGTGTYEQYF
TRBJ1-1,TRBV28,15,CASPPGQGRNTEAFF
TRBJ1-2,TRBV24-1,14,CATSDPGQLSGYTF
TRBJ2-1,TRBV27,16,CASSSGQVSLLDEQFF
TRBJ1-4,TRBV2,15,CASQRTLRTNEKLFF
TRBJ2-1,TRBV30,15,CAWATSGRYYNEQFF
TRBJ2-7,TRBV5-4,14,CASSYRDTPYEQYF
TRBJ1-5,TRBV5-1,15,CASSLAGVGNQPQHF
TRBJ2-3,TRBV7-9,15,CASSLGRASTDTQYF
TRBJ1-2,TRBV19,12,CATSTGYYGYTF
TRBJ2-3,TRBV5-4,13,CASSLERRDTQYF
TRBJ1-5,TRBV19,15,CASSEGDRGYQPQHF
TRBJ2-7,TRBV18,14,CASSASPGRYEQYF
TRBJ2-1,TRBV29-1,16,CSVLGTSGRSYNEQFF
TRBJ1-5,TRBV15,16,CATSREAGGGHQPQHF
TRBJ2-7,TRBV11-2,15,CASSPGTGGFYEQYF
TRBJ1-5,TRBV19,15,CASTQTWLGNQPQHF
TRBJ1-6,TRBV21-1,14,CASNPQGAQSPLHF
TRBJ1-1,TRBV18,14,CASSPLPPRTEAFF